This T cell receptor beta chain was obtained from a study of CD8 T cells in ankylosing spondylitis. Remarks on this clonotype: What it recognizes is unknown.

Regarding the study as a whole: Characteristic of ankylosing spondylitis blood, it appeared, was a TCR beta motif comprising about 8 highly homologous variants. The authors found the disease-linked clones to be CD8+ and relatively rare in peripheral blood.

Each CDR3 protein is one row after TCRdb ran MiXCR on the 5' RACE reads. The data contain about 800,000 distinct CDR3 sequences, 10% to 15% of them singletons. Trimming took 4 bases from V and 4 from J, leaving 12 bases between them. The germline V gene has CDR1 SGHRS and CDR2 YFSETQ. The CDR3 consists of 14 residues. The sequenced sample consisted of blood, either unsorted or a sorted T cell fraction (not recorded which). The rearrangement joins TRBV5-1 to TRBJ1-3, with D possibly TRBD1 on 6 matching bases. The TCR sequence derives from a male donor with ankylosing spondylitis. The CDR3 here is CASSPGGAGNTIYF. The CDR3 DNA is TGCGCCAGCAGCCCCGGGGGGGCCGGAAACACCATATATTTT.